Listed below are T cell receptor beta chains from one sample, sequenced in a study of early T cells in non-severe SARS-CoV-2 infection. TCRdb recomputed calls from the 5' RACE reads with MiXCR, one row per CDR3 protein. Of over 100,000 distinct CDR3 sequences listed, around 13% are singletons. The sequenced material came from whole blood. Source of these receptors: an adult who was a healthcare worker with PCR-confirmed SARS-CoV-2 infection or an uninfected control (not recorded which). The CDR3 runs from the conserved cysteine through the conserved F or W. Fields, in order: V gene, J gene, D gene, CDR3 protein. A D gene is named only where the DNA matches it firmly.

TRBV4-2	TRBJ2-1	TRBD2	CASSQGALGTRRGEQFF
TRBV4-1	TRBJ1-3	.	CASSQATGVSGNTIYF
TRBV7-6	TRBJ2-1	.	CASSSQLDHNEQFF
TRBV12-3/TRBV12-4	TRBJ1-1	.	CASSSWLYGTEAFF
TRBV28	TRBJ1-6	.	CASLESSYNSPLHF
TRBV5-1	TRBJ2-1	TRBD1	CASSLEGGKNEQFF
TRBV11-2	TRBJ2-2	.	CASTRTATTGELFF
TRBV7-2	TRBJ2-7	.	CASSLDSDEQYF
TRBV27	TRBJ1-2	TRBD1	CASSLGQGRYGYTF
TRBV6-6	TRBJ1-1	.	CASSPPGQLEAFF
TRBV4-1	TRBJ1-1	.	CASSQDRFSTEAFF